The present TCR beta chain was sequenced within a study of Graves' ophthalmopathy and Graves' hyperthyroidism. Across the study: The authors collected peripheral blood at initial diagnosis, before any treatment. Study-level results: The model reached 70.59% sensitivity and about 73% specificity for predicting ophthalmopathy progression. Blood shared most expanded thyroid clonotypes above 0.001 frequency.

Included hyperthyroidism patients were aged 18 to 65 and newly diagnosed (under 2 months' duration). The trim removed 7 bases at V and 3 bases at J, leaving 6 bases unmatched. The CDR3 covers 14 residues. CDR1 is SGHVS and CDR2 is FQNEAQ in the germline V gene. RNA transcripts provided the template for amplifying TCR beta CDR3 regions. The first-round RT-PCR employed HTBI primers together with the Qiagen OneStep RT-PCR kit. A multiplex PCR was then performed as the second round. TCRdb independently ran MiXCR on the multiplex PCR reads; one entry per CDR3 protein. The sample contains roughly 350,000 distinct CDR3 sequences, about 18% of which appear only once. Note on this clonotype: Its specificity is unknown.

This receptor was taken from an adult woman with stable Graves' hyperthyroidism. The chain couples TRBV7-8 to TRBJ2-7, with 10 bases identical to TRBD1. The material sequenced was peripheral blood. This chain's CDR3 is CASTPGQGVYEQYF. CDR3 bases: TGTGCCAGCACCCCCGGACAGGGGGTCTACGAGCAGTACTTC.